These 20 T cell receptor beta chains came from one sample sequenced in a study of T cell responses to AZD1222 COVID-19 vaccine. Libraries were prepared by immunoSEQ multiplex PCR; TCRdb keeps only in-frame clonotypes and omits some of them. The table shows 150,000 to 200,000 clones, with approximately 90% occurring only once. The material was peripheral blood, obtained on day 0 of AZD1222 vaccination. These receptors were obtained from an adult in good health.

As for this clone: Other DNA sequences in this specimen translate into the identical CDR3. The chain recombines TRBV9 with TRBJ1-2; 8 positions agree with TRBD1. The V and J ends lost 0 bases and 2 bases, in that order; junction bases with no gene match: 0. Germline V lookup: CDR1 SGDLS, CDR2 YYNGEE. The CDR3 consists of 14 residues. Written as DNA, the CDR3 is TGTGCCAGCAGCGTAGCAGGGGGCAACTATGGCTACACCTTC. This gives the protein CASSVAGGNYGYTF.

The CDR3 DNA reads TGTGCCAGCAGCTCCACGGACAGGGGGCTTCCACCCCTCCACTTT. It is translated as CASSSTDRGLPPLHF. The genes are TRBV11-2 and TRBJ1-6; TRBD1 matches at 11 bases. Germline V gene lookup returns CDR1 SGHAT and CDR2 FQNNGV. The J segment lost 11 bases and the V segment lost 4 bases, leaving 7 bases of the junction unmatched. The length of the CDR3 is 15 residues.

The chain couples TRBV6-1 to TRBJ2-7; 7 bases map to TRBD2. The CDR3 sequence is 16 residues long. From germline, CDR1 is MNHNS and CDR2 SASEGT. Germline trimming cut 3 bases from V and 0 bases from J; bases unmatched to any gene: 8. Written as DNA, the CDR3 is TGTGCCAGCAGTGATTCCTGGGGAGGGGTCTCCTACGAGCAGTACTTC. Encoded protein: CASSDSWGGVSYEQYF.

This sequence joins TRBV29-1 and TRBJ2-2, with 12 bases fitting TRBD2. CDR1 is SQVTM and CDR2 is ANQGSEA in the germline V gene. This CDR3 is built from 17 residues. With V trimmed by 0 bases and J by 8 bases, 10 bases remained unmatched. The CDR3 spells CSVEEAGLAGVGGELFF. As DNA, the CDR3 is TGCAGCGTTGAAGAGGCGGGACTAGCGGGCGTTGGGGGGGAGCTGTTTTTT.

The rearrangement uses TRBV2 and TRBJ1-2; tentative D call: TRBD1 (5 bases). The CDR3 spans 15 residues. Trimming shortened V by 0 bases and J by 2 bases, and 10 bases separated the two germline ends. Germline lookup yields CDR1 SNHLY and CDR2 FYNNEI. In nucleotides, the CDR3 is TGTGCCAGCAGTGAAGCCAGGGCCCTAAACTATGGCTACACCTTC. Protein: CASSEARALNYGYTF.

This clone was seen a single time. CDR3 protein: CASGLSGSASDTGELFF. CDR3 nucleotide sequence: TGTGCTAGTGGGCTCAGCGGGAGCGCCTCGGACACCGGGGAGCTGTTTTTT. This rearrangement joins TRBV12-5 to TRBJ2-2; TRBD2 matches at 8 bases. Germline V gene data show CDR1 as LGHNT and CDR2 as FRNRAP. The CDR3 has 17 residues. J gave up 3 bases and V 6 bases, and 12 bases lay outside the gene matches.

V is TRBV11-2 and J is TRBJ2-7; a weak D match, TRBD2 (6 bases). Germline CDR1 is SGHAT and CDR2 is FQNNGV. The CDR3 covers 17 residues. Between the trimmed V and J ends, which lost 1 base and 1 base, there was a span of 17 bases. The CDR3 region is CASSLAMGLSSSYEQYF. The CDR3 nucleotides are TGTGCCAGCAGCTTAGCCATGGGACTTAGCAGTTCCTACGAGCAGTACTTC.

V usage is TRBV7-2 and J usage is TRBJ2-1; D remains unclear. The CDR3 runs 15 residues. Germline V gives CDR1 SGHTA, CDR2 FQGNSA. Trimming shortened V by 0 bases and J by 10 bases, and 16 bases separated the two germline ends. In DNA form, the CDR3 reads TGTGCCAGCAGCTTAGCCTTTGCCAGCCGGATGGAGCAGTTCTTC. This translates into CASSLAFASRMEQFF.

The CDR3 sequence is CASSDGDGSSGANVLTF. In DNA form, the CDR3 reads TGTGCCAGCAGTGACGGGGACGGTAGCTCTGGGGCCAACGTCCTGACTTTC. This sequence joins TRBV6-4 and TRBJ2-6; D is possibly TRBD1 or TRBD2 (5 bases each). The germline V gene has CDR1 MRHNA and CDR2 SNTAGT. The V gene lost 2 bases and the J gene lost 0 bases, with 11 bases spanning the gap. CDR3 length equals 17 residues.

The chain joins TRBV5-8 to TRBJ1-4; TRBD1 aligns across 7 bases. CDR3 length: 17 amino acids. From germline, CDR1 is SGHTS and CDR2 YDEGEE. Losses at the gene ends were 4 bases for V and 3 bases for J; bases not matched to a gene: 12. CDR3 sequence reads: CASSPHPIRGPNEKLFF. CDR3 bases: TGTGCCAGCAGCCCCCACCCGATTAGGGGGCCTAATGAAAAACTGTTTTTT.

V is TRBV6-5 and J is TRBJ1-1; D is undetermined. The germline V and J ends were trimmed by 8 bases and 11 bases, with 12 bases remaining between them. Per germline, CDR1 MNHEY and CDR2 SVGAGI. The CDR3 has 10 residues. The CDR3 reads CASGYGNAFF. In DNA form, the CDR3 reads TGTGCCAGCGGCTACGGTAACGCTTTCTTT.

This clone was seen just once. This chain joins TRBV7-5 and TRBJ2-2; the listed D gene, TRBD2, was not tested against the DNA. TRBV7-5 is a recognized pseudogene. The CDR3 sequence is 17 residues long. CDR3 region: CVRSQTGLAGNTGELFF. For the CDR3, the DNA is TGTGTCAGAAGCCAGACGGGGCTAGCGGGAAACACCGGGGAGCTGTTTTTT.

The chain employs TRBV29-1 and TRBJ2-1; D tentatively fits TRBD1 or TRBD2 (5 bases each). V was pared by 3 bases and J by 8 bases, with 23 bases between. Germline assignment: CDR1 SQVTM and CDR2 ANQGSEA. CDR3 length: 16 amino acids. The CDR3 is CSVDGDAGSRTHEQFF. DNA for the CDR3: TGCAGCGTTGATGGGGACGCAGGAAGCCGGACGCATGAGCAGTTCTTC.

CDR3 nucleotide sequence: TGTGCCAGCTCACCACCCATTATTAGCGGAGACTACAATGAGCAGTTCTTC. This translates into CASSPPIISGDYNEQFF. The chain links TRBV18 to TRBJ2-1; a weak D match, TRBD2 (6 bases). The V gene lost 0 bases and the J gene lost 3 bases, with 15 bases spanning the gap. CDR1 is KGHSH and CDR2 is LQKENI in the germline V gene. The CDR3 sequence is 17 residues long. Based on the CDR3 plus reference TRBV18 and TRBJ2-1, the full variable domain is NAGVMQNPRHLVRRRGQEARLRCSPMKGHSHVYWYRQLPEEGLKFMVYLQKENIIDESGMPKERFSAEFPKEGPSILRIQQVVRGDSAAYFCASSPPIISGDYNEQFFGPGTRLTVL.

The chain couples TRBV4-1 to TRBJ2-3; D remains ambiguous. The V gene lost 0 bases and the J gene lost 0 bases, with 16 bases spanning the gap. The CDR3 is made up of 18 amino acids. Germline V gene data show CDR1 as MGHRA and CDR2 as YSYEKL. The CDR3: CASSQDQWAGTSTDTQYF. The DNA of the CDR3 is TGCGCCAGCAGCCAAGATCAGTGGGCAGGTACTAGCACAGATACGCAGTATTTT.

This chain connects TRBV5-1 to TRBJ1-6; unclear D gene. Germline loops: CDR1 SGHRS, CDR2 YFSETQ. The CDR3 runs 14 residues. Trimming took off 1 base at V and 6 bases at J, with 8 bases between the two ends. The CDR3 sequence is CASSLQSSNSPLHF. The CDR3 bases are TGCGCCAGCAGCTTGCAGTCATCTAATTCACCCCTCCACTTT.

The chain joins TRBV5-1 to TRBJ1-1; 7 nucleotides match TRBD1. CDR1 SGHRS and CDR2 YFSETQ come from the germline V gene. J gave up 3 bases and V 2 bases, and 4 bases lay outside the gene matches. The length of the CDR3 is 14 residues. CDR3 sequence reads: CASSFVTGDTEAFF. The CDR3 DNA reads as TGCGCCAGCAGCTTCGTCACAGGGGACACTGAAGCTTTCTTT.

The CDR3 DNA reads TGTGCCAGCAGCTGGGGGGAGACCCAGTACTTC. Protein: CASSWGETQYF. J is TRBJ2-5 and V is TRBV7-9; either TRBD1 or TRBD2 may supply D (5 bases each). Trimming cost V 4 bases and J 5 bases, with 5 bases left between them. CDR3 length: 11 amino acids. From germline, CDR1 is SEHNR and CDR2 FQNEAQ (reference sequence).

V is TRBV10-2 and J is TRBJ1-1; D is ambiguous. CDR3 size: 15 residues. V was clipped by 6 bases and J by 1 base, with 15 bases between them. The germline V gene has CDR1 WSHSY and CDR2 SAAADI. CDR3 in amino acids: CASSSSRLRNTEAFF. CDR3 nucleotides: TGCGCCAGCAGCTCTTCCAGGCTACGGAACACTGAAGCTTTCTTT.

This clone was seen more than once but under ten times. The chain employs TRBV5-1 and TRBJ2-1; no clear D gene. V was clipped by 1 base and J by 10 bases, with 9 bases between them. The CDR3 is made up of 12 amino acids. CDR1 is SGHRS, CDR2 YFSETQ, per germline. In DNA, the CDR3 is TGCGCCAGCAGCTTGACTCTCGAGGAGCAGTTCTTC. Encoded protein: CASSLTLEEQFF.